The sequence of this TCR beta chain was determined in a study of cytomegalovirus exposure and HLA in healthy donors (dated by TCRdb to about 2017). Study-wide context: According to a later analysis, the 120 or so validation repertoires were produced on the same platform as the 680 or so repertoires of the first cohort. The study aimed to test whether cataloging public T cell receptors could reveal signatures of past pathogen exposure. A separate validation cohort of more than 100 different subjects was used in addition to the approximately 670-subject first cohort. High-throughput TCR immunosequencing, statistical association of individual TCRs with disease status, and machine learning were combined to predict cytomegalovirus infection status. Study-level results and caveats: In vitro tests confirmed that three of the cytomegalovirus-associated TCR beta chains recognize cytomegalovirus antigens. Most TCR sequences were observed very rarely across donors, whereas some public TCRs were present in many individuals. Cytomegalovirus status was reported to be diagnosed by the classifier with high specificity and sensitivity in both the original and validation cohorts. A later analysis lacked HLA typing for the validation cohort, so it scored co-occurrence in that cohort across all 110 or so repertoires. The study listed approximately 150 TCR beta chains as associated with cytomegalovirus. Subsequent analysis determined that TCRs grouped into clusters in the first cohort also showed a tendency toward co-occurrence across the 130 or so validation repertoires, and 94% of cluster scores exceeded 0. According to the authors, the approach could potentially be generalized to other disease states and immunological phenotypes.

The CDR3 starts with the cysteine, ends with the phenylalanine, and has 14 residues. Kept here is only the CDR3 DNA, which spans 42 bases and is read in frame from base 1. CDR1 SGHNT and CDR2 YYREEE are derived from the germline V gene (reference sequence). V is clipped by 1 base and J by 0 bases, and the sequence between their germline boundaries is 7 bases long. Library prep was done by the immunoSEQ multiplex PCR assay. The original methods were these. A statistical classification framework was built to diagnose cytomegalovirus status from the catalog of TCR beta chain sequences. The table was pulled from immuneACCESS by TCRdb, which kept in-frame rearrangements only. Such tables lose some clones; where checked, under half of the loss comes from unresolved V genes, and the rest has no known cause. The V and J calls and clone size are taken from that table; D and trimming were inferred from the DNA. Recorded for this sample are approximately 180,000 clones; approximately 85% of them occurred a single time. The top ten clonotypes cover over 1.1% of the sample.

Donors formed part of the validation cohort, which comprised over a hundred subjects and was distinct from the first cohort of several hundred subjects. Note on this clone: There is no known antigen for this receptor. Base quality data are lacking; no much larger clone is found one base away.

The chain uses TRBV5-4 and TRBJ1-1; the D gene assignment is ambiguous. Specimen: PBMCs. The TCR sequence derives from a woman aged 18-29 years in good health and CMV-seronegative. The base sequence is TGTGCCAGCAGCTTGTATTCAGTGAACACTGAAGCTTTCTTT. This yields the protein CASSLYSVNTEAFF.